This T cell receptor beta chain was captured in a study of T cells in Graves' hyperthyroidism and ophthalmopathy. Turning to the study itself: It was at initial diagnosis, before any treatment, that peripheral blood was collected.

Orbital computed tomography, thyroid ultrasound, serum thyroxine and TRAb, and clinical symptoms together informed the diagnoses. Notes on the study in general: Among clonotypes expanded in thyroid above 0.001, most were also found in blood.

Template material for amplifying TCR beta CDR3 regions consisted of RNA transcripts. Carried out on the TCR CDR3, a first-round RT-PCR used the HTBI primer set. TCRdb fed the multiplex PCR reads into MiXCR, producing one record per CDR3 protein. This sample has about half a million distinct CDR3 sequences; roughly a quarter occur once, and the top ten carry approximately 11%. With V trimmed by 4 bases and J by 4 bases, 6 bases remained unmatched. CDR3 length: 15 amino acids. Germline CDR1 is SNHLY and CDR2 is FYNNEI. This clonotype was seen many times. Its antigen is unknown. This clonotype originated in a woman in her twenties or thirties with Graves' ophthalmopathy. V usage is TRBV2 and J usage is TRBJ2-5; 10 nucleotides align to TRBD2. The sequencing input was blood. CDR3 nucleotides: TGTGCCAGCAGTGTTGGAGCGGGGGGGAGAGAGACCCAGTACTTC. Its translation is CASSVGAGGRETQYF.